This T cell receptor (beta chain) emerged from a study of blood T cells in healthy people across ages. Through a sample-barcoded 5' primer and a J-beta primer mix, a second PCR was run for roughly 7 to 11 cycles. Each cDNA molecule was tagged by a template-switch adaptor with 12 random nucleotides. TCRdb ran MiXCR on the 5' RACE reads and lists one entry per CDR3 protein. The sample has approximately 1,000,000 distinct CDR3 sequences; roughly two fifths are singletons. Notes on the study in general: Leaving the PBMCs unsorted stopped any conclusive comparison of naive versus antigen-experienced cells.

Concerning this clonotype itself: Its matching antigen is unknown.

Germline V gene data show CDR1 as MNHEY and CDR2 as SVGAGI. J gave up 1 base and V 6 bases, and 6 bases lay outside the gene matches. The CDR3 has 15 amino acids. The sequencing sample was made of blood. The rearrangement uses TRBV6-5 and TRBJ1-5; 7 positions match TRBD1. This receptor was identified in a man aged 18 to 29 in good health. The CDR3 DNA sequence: TGTGCCAGCAGAACTCAGGGGGGGAGCAATCAGCCCCAGCATTTT. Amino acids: CASRTQGGSNQPQHF.